This T cell receptor beta chain comes out of a study of T cells after posttransplantation cyclophosphamide. Germline CDR1 reads SGHRS; CDR2 reads YFSETQ. Trimming left V 0 bases short and J 0 bases short, with 9 bases between. This CDR3 is built from 15 residues. Study results and caveats: TRB overlap between skin or GI tissue T cells and blood was limited. Later blood repertoires were often dominated by clones from the donor CD8+ memory compartment. Recipient CMV seropositivity and CMV reactivation strongly tracked TRB clonality.

A note on this clone: What it binds is not known.

A marrow graft followed busulfan-fludarabine conditioning, with cyclophosphamide on days +3 and +4. Repertoires were generated with immunoSEQ multiplex PCR, while TCRdb's copy carries only in-frame clones and drops some. Here the sample spans about 42,000 clones, less than 95% being singletons. The gene calls are TRBV5-1 and TRBJ1-1; maybe TRBD1 (6 bases). This sample comprised PBMCs, obtained 62 days after allogeneic stem cell transplant with posttransplant cyclophosphamide. The source is a male patient aged 60 to 75 who received an allogeneic stem cell transplant from a related donor and was CMV-positive. Some T cells may be supplied by the graft donor. CDR3 sequence: CASSLAGTMNTEAFF. CDR3 DNA: TGCGCCAGCAGCTTGGCCGGGACAATGAACACTGAAGCTTTCTTT.